The present T cell receptor beta chain was sequenced within a study of regulatory T cells in long-lasting Graves disease. Sequencing libraries for TCR beta were prepared with iRepertoire HTBI primers and Arm-PCR of CDR3 regions. TCRdb used MiXCR to reprocess the multiplex PCR reads, holding one entry per CDR3 protein. This sample yields a few hundred thousand distinct CDR3 sequences, of which roughly 24% are seen a single time; about 27% belongs to the top ten. In germline, CDR1 is MNHEY, CDR2 SVGAGI. Trimming cost V 2 bases and J 7 bases, with 9 bases left between them. CDR3 length: 12 residues. This clonotype was seen ten or more times. Specified time point: persistent/refractory GD, antithyroid drugs over 5 years with positive TRAb. Preparation of the TCR library used RNA extracted from PBMCs.

This sequence was found in a woman aged 40 to 50 with Graves disease. The sample was peripheral blood mononuclear cells (PBMCs), taken when the disease was refractory, from a patient treated with antithyroid drugs. The chain couples TRBV6-5 to TRBJ2-7; no clear D. The CDR3 loop is CASSYTTEEQYF. In DNA form, the CDR3 reads TGTGCCAGCAGTTACACTACGGAGGAGCAGTACTTC.